This TCR beta chain is drawn from a study of T cells in tumors and immune-related adverse events (dated by TCRdb to about 2021). Reading the label with the study, this specimen's treatment or condition is: nivolumab (PD-1 blockade) given before sampling. The DNeasy Blood and Tissue Kit was used to extract DNA from formalin-fixed paraffin-embedded specimens. The immunoSEQ assay was used to amplify and sequence the TCR beta locus, producing bulk TCR Vbeta CDR3 data. The paper's processing steps were these. CDR3s were excluded if they were non-productive, were shorter than 7 amino acids, or did not start with C or end with F/W. Analysis was limited to specimens with at least 1000 reads, and clonotypes were defined at the amino acid level. Clonality was calculated as 1 minus Pielou's evenness. To equalize library sizes, abundance-weighted random subsampling with replacement was performed 100 times so that 95% confidence intervals could be reported. The Morisita overlap index was used to quantify repertoire overlap, and for each specimen the top 40 clones were checked for overlap with the irAE. Held by TCRdb, this immuneACCESS table contains in-frame sequences only and omits some clones. Under half of the omission traces to an unresolved V gene where checked; the cause of the rest is unknown. For V, J and clone size, that table is used; D and trimming come from the DNA. The sample table contains about 11,000 clones; only one count was recorded for roughly 92% of them. In total, the top ten clones hold more than 1.4% of the sample.

Trimmed from V: 4 bases; trimmed from J: 5 bases; junction bases lacking a gene match: 11. Taken from the germline V gene, the CDR1 and CDR2 loops are SGHDT and YYEEEE. The CDR3 runs 15 amino acids, cysteine and phenylalanine included. Of all the DNA, just the CDR3 is kept, 45 bases in frame from base 1. Remarks on this clone: It has no known antigen specificity. No much larger clonotype is one base removed from it; base qualities were not supplied.

The sequence came from a female donor with metastatic renal cell carcinoma. This chain joins TRBV5-6 to TRBJ1-2; TRBD1 aligns with 7 central bases. The material sequenced was lymph node tissue, taken from a patient treated with anti-PD-1 therapy. The CDR3 protein sequence reads: CASSPPNRGGYGYTF. The nucleotide sequence reads TGTGCCAGCAGCCCCCCTAACAGGGGCGGGTATGGCTACACCTTC.